Listed below are T cell receptor beta chains from one sample, sequenced in a study of blood T cell repertoires in COVID-19. The data were produced by immunoSEQ multiplex PCR, yet TCRdb's version contains in-frame clones alone and is incomplete. Here the sample spans roughly 210,000 clones, 80% to 90% being singletons. The specimen sequenced was peripheral blood. Receptors were obtained from an elderly woman with COVID-19, enrolled during active disease. Both conserved end residues are part of each CDR3. The order of the fields is V gene, D gene, J gene, clone size, CDR3 protein, CDR3 DNA. D genes are given only for firm matches. Clone size appears in some rows only: once, few, many, or a class for an expanded clone.

v_call: TRBV3-1/TRBV3-2
d_call: TRBD2
j_call: TRBJ2-1
clone_size: NA
cdr3_aa: CASSQGTSGRDEQFF
cdr3_nt: TGTGCCAGCAGCCAAGGTACTAGCGGGAGGGATGAGCAGTTCTTC

v_call: TRBV3-1/TRBV3-2
d_call: NA
j_call: TRBJ1-1
clone_size: NA
cdr3_aa: CASSPSGRVTEAFF
cdr3_nt: TGTGCCAGCAGCCCCTCCGGCCGGGTCACTGAAGCTTTCTTT

v_call: TRBV15
d_call: NA
j_call: TRBJ1-2
clone_size: NA
cdr3_aa: CATSRRDYGYTF
cdr3_nt: TGTGCCACCAGCAGACGGGACTATGGCTACACCTTC

v_call: TRBV9
d_call: TRBD2
j_call: TRBJ2-5
clone_size: NA
cdr3_aa: CASSVGFLAGQETQYF
cdr3_nt: TGTGCCAGCAGCGTAGGCTTCCTAGCGGGACAAGAGACCCAGTACTTC

v_call: TRBV7-8
d_call: TRBD1
j_call: TRBJ1-2
clone_size: NA
cdr3_aa: CASSPLGQANYGYTF
cdr3_nt: TGTGCCAGCAGCCCGTTGGGACAGGCGAACTATGGCTACACCTTC

v_call: TRBV18
d_call: NA
j_call: TRBJ1-1
clone_size: NA
cdr3_aa: CASSSLSNTEAFF
cdr3_nt: TGTGCCAGCTCGTCCTTATCGAACACTGAAGCTTTCTTT

v_call: TRBV12-3/TRBV12-4
d_call: NA
j_call: TRBJ1-4
clone_size: few
cdr3_aa: CASSPGGNEKLFF
cdr3_nt: TGTGCCAGCTCGCCGGGGGGGAATGAAAAACTGTTTTTT

v_call: TRBV6-6
d_call: NA
j_call: TRBJ1-1
clone_size: NA
cdr3_aa: CASSSPRGGTEAFF
cdr3_nt: TGTGCCAGCAGCTCCCCCAGGGGTGGTACTGAAGCTTTCTTT

v_call: TRBV5-1
d_call: TRBD1
j_call: TRBJ2-2
clone_size: NA
cdr3_aa: CASSIGQVVTTGELFF
cdr3_nt: TGCGCCAGCAGCATAGGACAGGTGGTCACCACCGGGGAGCTGTTTTTT

v_call: TRBV18
d_call: NA
j_call: TRBJ1-4
clone_size: NA
cdr3_aa: CASSPLQINEKLFF
cdr3_nt: TGTGCCAGCTCACCATTGCAGATTAATGAAAAACTGTTTTTT

v_call: TRBV29-1
d_call: TRBD2
j_call: TRBJ2-1
clone_size: NA
cdr3_aa: CSQSLAGGNEQFF
cdr3_nt: TGCAGCCAGTCGTTAGCGGGGGGGAATGAGCAGTTCTTC

v_call: TRBV20-1
d_call: NA
j_call: TRBJ2-3
clone_size: once
cdr3_aa: CSARADTQYF
cdr3_nt: TGCAGTGCCCGCGCAGATACGCAGTATTTT

v_call: TRBV5-4
d_call: TRBD1
j_call: TRBJ1-1
clone_size: NA
cdr3_aa: CASSLEGARGRGAFF
cdr3_nt: TGTGCCAGCAGCTTGGAAGGGGCCAGGGGGCGAGGAGCTTTCTTT

v_call: TRBV6-5
d_call: TRBD1
j_call: TRBJ1-2
clone_size: NA
cdr3_aa: CASIPTGTGRGYTF
cdr3_nt: TGTGCCAGCATCCCCACCGGGACAGGGAGAGGCTACACCTTC

v_call: TRBV28
d_call: TRBD1
j_call: TRBJ1-2
clone_size: NA
cdr3_aa: CASSLGQGVYGYTF
cdr3_nt: TGTGCCAGCAGCCTCGGACAGGGTGTTTATGGCTACACCTTC

v_call: TRBV19
d_call: TRBD1
j_call: TRBJ1-5
clone_size: NA
cdr3_aa: CASSIAPGTGLWGGNQPQHF
cdr3_nt: TGTGCCAGTAGTATAGCCCCAGGGACAGGTCTTTGGGGGGGCAATCAGCCCCAGCATTTT

v_call: TRBV11-3
d_call: NA
j_call: TRBJ2-2
clone_size: NA
cdr3_aa: CASSSGSGRNTGELFF
cdr3_nt: TGTGCCAGCAGCTCCGGGAGTGGGAGGAACACCGGGGAGCTGTTTTTT

v_call: TRBV7-2
d_call: NA
j_call: TRBJ2-3
clone_size: NA
cdr3_aa: CASSPTGGYF
cdr3_nt: TGTGCCAGCAGCCCAACCGGAGGGTATTTT

v_call: TRBV30
d_call: NA
j_call: TRBJ2-7
clone_size: NA
cdr3_aa: CASPGQGPYEQYF
cdr3_nt: TGTGCCTCCCCTGGCCAGGGTCCCTACGAGCAGTACTTC

v_call: TRBV5-1
d_call: TRBD2
j_call: TRBJ2-3
clone_size: NA
cdr3_aa: CASRPTRGVGTDTQYF
cdr3_nt: TGCGCCAGCAGACCCACGCGGGGGGTAGGAACAGATACGCAGTATTTT

v_call: TRBV30
d_call: TRBD1
j_call: TRBJ1-1
clone_size: NA
cdr3_aa: CAWGHRGGYTEAFF
cdr3_nt: TGTGCCTGGGGCCACAGGGGAGGATACACTGAAGCTTTCTTT

v_call: TRBV5-1
d_call: TRBD1
j_call: TRBJ1-5
clone_size: once
cdr3_aa: CASSLGDREGQPQHF
cdr3_nt: TGCGCCAGCAGCTTGGGGGACAGGGAGGGTCAGCCCCAGCATTTT

v_call: TRBV4-1
d_call: NA
j_call: TRBJ2-5
clone_size: NA
cdr3_aa: CASSQGRDSSRETQYF
cdr3_nt: TGCGCCAGCAGCCAAGGAAGAGACAGTAGTAGGGAGACCCAGTACTTC

v_call: TRBV19
d_call: NA
j_call: TRBJ2-2
clone_size: NA
cdr3_aa: CASMEVAGELFF
cdr3_nt: TGTGCCAGTATGGAGGTGGCCGGGGAGCTGTTTTTT

v_call: TRBV6-5
d_call: TRBD1
j_call: TRBJ2-1
clone_size: NA
cdr3_aa: CASSRTAGGNNEQFF
cdr3_nt: TGTGCCAGCAGTCGGACGGCAGGGGGAAACAATGAGCAGTTCTTC

v_call: TRBV6-5
d_call: NA
j_call: TRBJ1-4
clone_size: NA
cdr3_aa: CASSYRNRVTNEKLFF
cdr3_nt: TGTGCCAGCAGTTACCGGAACAGGGTTACTAATGAAAAACTGTTTTTT

v_call: TRBV5-1
d_call: NA
j_call: TRBJ2-5
clone_size: NA
cdr3_aa: CASSLPRGETQYF
cdr3_nt: TGCGCCAGCAGCCTTCCCAGAGGAGAGACCCAGTACTTC

v_call: TRBV15
d_call: NA
j_call: TRBJ1-2
clone_size: NA
cdr3_aa: CATSRDSNRVDFYTF
cdr3_nt: TGTGCCACCAGCAGAGATAGCAACAGGGTGGATTTCTACACCTTC

v_call: TRBV30
d_call: TRBD1
j_call: TRBJ1-6
clone_size: NA
cdr3_aa: CAWSLNDRANSPLHF
cdr3_nt: TGTGCCTGGAGCTTAAACGACAGGGCTAATTCACCCCTCCACTTT

v_call: TRBV6-5
d_call: TRBD1
j_call: TRBJ2-7
clone_size: NA
cdr3_aa: CATSGTGIYEQYF
cdr3_nt: TGTGCCACCTCCGGGACAGGGATCTACGAGCAGTACTTC

v_call: TRBV7-9
d_call: TRBD1
j_call: TRBJ1-6
clone_size: NA
cdr3_aa: CASSFTGGMDSPLHF
cdr3_nt: TGTGCCAGCAGCTTCACAGGGGGCATGGATTCACCCCTCCACTTT

v_call: TRBV5-1
d_call: NA
j_call: TRBJ2-7
clone_size: NA
cdr3_aa: CASSPLPLYEQYF
cdr3_nt: TGCGCCAGCAGCCCCCTCCCCCTCTACGAGCAGTACTTC

v_call: TRBV28
d_call: NA
j_call: TRBJ1-2
clone_size: NA
cdr3_aa: CASSLYDRNYGYTF
cdr3_nt: TGTGCCAGCAGTTTATACGACAGGAACTATGGCTACACCTTC

v_call: TRBV5-1
d_call: TRBD1
j_call: TRBJ2-7
clone_size: NA
cdr3_aa: CASSLTGGDYEQYF
cdr3_nt: TGCGCCAGCAGCCTGACAGGGGGCGATTACGAGCAGTACTTC